This TCR beta chain emerged from a study of STAT3 mutations in large granular lymphocyte leukemia. V lost 3 bases, J lost 7 bases, and 9 bases lay in between. This CDR3 spans 12 amino acids. CDR1 and CDR2 (germline): SGHTA, FQGNSA. TCRbeta libraries averaged roughly 40,000 productive templates per sample. Profiling relied on immunoSEQ multiplex PCR, and the TCRdb table lists in-frame clones only, not all of them. Of fewer than 11,000 clones in the sample, approximately 90% were seen once. On this clone itself: The antigen remains undetermined.

Findings and limits, study-wide: Samples missed the first appearance of the clone. In about 30% of the 18 patients, new TCR clonotypes emerged after therapy. Persisting codominant clonotypes may have hidden a small pathogenic clone. At least one immunodominant TCR beta clonotype appeared in every T-cell large granular lymphocyte leukemia patient.

Sequencing was carried out using peripheral blood mononuclear cells. This receptor was obtained from a man in his fifties or sixties with T-cell large granular lymphocyte leukemia. Some clones in this sample may be carry-over from other donors' samples. This chain uses TRBV7-2 with TRBJ1-2, with D unclear. The CDR3 is CASSLEVGGYTF. DNA of the CDR3: TGTGCCAGCAGCTTGGAGGTTGGTGGCTACACCTTC.